The 18 T cell receptor beta chains below come from one sample, sequenced in a study of response to subunit inactivated influenza vaccine. Using its own MiXCR run on the RT-PCR reads, TCRdb lists one record per CDR3 protein. The sample includes around 250,000 distinct CDR3 sequences, 10% to 15% seen only once; the top ten take about 8%. Material: non-naive T cells sorted from PBMCs, obtained 14 to 15 days before vaccination. All receptors derive from a man in his fifties or sixties who received an inactivated influenza vaccine.

The chain has TRBV12-3 or TRBV12-4 and TRBJ2-5; D not certain. The CDR3 has 13 amino acids. Between the trimmed V and J ends, which lost 3 bases and 7 bases, there was a span of 12 bases. This CDR3 is CASSFERSGTQYF. The CDR3 region has the DNA TGTGCCAGCAGTTTCGAGAGGAGTGGGACCCAGTACTTC.

This clonotype was observed a few times. The CDR3 region is CASSRGQGDNSPLHF. DNA of the CDR3: TGCGCCAGCAGCCGCGGACAGGGCGATAATTCACCCCTCCACTTT. The V and J genes are TRBV4-1 and TRBJ1-6, with TRBD1 matching over 8 bases. J lost 5 bases, V lost 4 bases, and 4 bases had no gene match. The CDR3 sequence is 15 residues long. CDR1 and CDR2 (germline): MGHRA, YSYEKL.

This clonotype was seen a few times. J is TRBJ1-3 and V is TRBV20-1; D is unclear. Trimming shortened V by 0 bases and J by 4 bases, and 10 bases separated the two germline ends. Germline CDR1 DFQATT, CDR2 SNEGSKA (reference sequence). The CDR3 has 14 amino acids. CDR3 residues: CSARDPGSGNTIYF. Written as DNA, the CDR3 is TGCAGTGCTAGAGATCCCGGCTCCGGAAACACCATATATTTT.

The chain is built from TRBV28 and TRBJ1-3; no clear D gene. With 3 bases removed from V and 0 bases from J, the gap between germline ends came to 6 bases. The CDR3 runs 14 residues. Germline V gene data show CDR1 as MDHEN and CDR2 as SYDVKM. Written as DNA, the CDR3 is TGTGCCAGCAGTTTCCGGATCTCTGGAAACACCATATATTTT. This encodes CASSFRISGNTIYF.

This clonotype showed up many times. The gene calls are TRBV5-6 and TRBJ2-2, with D possibly TRBD1 on 5 matching bases. This CDR3 has 16 residues. Germline-derived CDR1 and CDR2 are SGHDT and YYEEEE. V lost 4 bases and J 0 bases, leaving 13 bases between the germline ends. DNA of the CDR3: TGTGCCAGCAGCCAGAAGGTCAGGGCGAACACCGGGGAGCTGTTTTTT. This translates into CASSQKVRANTGELFF.

Ten or more counts support this clonotype. The gene calls are TRBV12-3 or TRBV12-4 and TRBJ1-5, with TRBD1 matching 11 bases. The CDR3 totals 15 residues. V was clipped by 6 bases and J by 2 bases; unmatched bases: 3. CDR3 DNA: TGTGCCAGCAGCCCGGGACAGGGGGGCAATCAGCCCCAGCATTTT. Translation: CASSPGQGGNQPQHF.

This clonotype was seen at least ten times. Germline and junction disagree at one end, which may indicate a read error. V is TRBV27 and J is TRBJ2-2; no clear D. The CDR3 contains 16 residues. Germline V CDR1 and CDR2: MNHEY, SMNVEV (reference sequence). This CDR3 is CASSLFGQAKTGELFF. DNA of the CDR3: TGTGCCAGCAGTTTATTCGGGCAGGCGAAAACCGGGGAGCTGTTTTTT.

In its sample, this clonotype was seen many times. The genes are TRBV5-6 and TRBJ2-3; 7 bases match TRBD2. The J segment lost 9 bases and the V segment lost 0 bases, leaving 7 bases of the junction unmatched. The CDR3 runs 14 residues. Germline lookup yields CDR1 SGHDT and CDR2 YYEEEE. The CDR3 DNA is TGTGCCAGCAGCTTGGATACCGAGGGAGGGACGCAGTATTTT. Encoded protein: CASSLDTEGGTQYF.

This chain uses TRBV4-2 with TRBJ2-3, with TRBD2 matching over 9 bases. The germline CDR1 and CDR2 sequences are LGHNA and YNFKEQ. V gave up 2 bases and J gave up 5 bases; unmatched junction bases: 8. This CDR3 has 16 residues. CDR3: CASSQRASGRIDTQYF. CDR3 nucleotides: TGTGCCAGCAGCCAAAGAGCGAGCGGGAGGATAGATACGCAGTATTTT.

V and J are TRBV5-1 and TRBJ2-1; D ambiguous. Germline assignment: CDR1 SGHRS and CDR2 YFSETQ. The CDR3 loop spans 12 amino acids. Deletions cut 4 bases from V and 12 bases from J, with 14 bases between. The CDR3 nucleotides read TGCGCCAGCAGCACTCCTAGTTCGACGCAGTTCTTC. Translating it yields CASSTPSSTQFF.

The V gene is TRBV5-1, the J gene TRBJ2-1; 10 bases map to TRBD2. CDR3 length: 17 residues. From germline, CDR1 is SGHRS and CDR2 YFSETQ. V was pared by 0 bases and J by 8 bases, with 11 bases of the junction left unmatched. The CDR3 nucleotides read TGCGCCAGCAGCTTGGCCTTCAGCGGGGGGGCCGGCGATGAGCAGTTCTTC. This gives the protein CASSLAFSGGAGDEQFF.

This clonotype was observed a few times. This chain joins TRBV19 and TRBJ1-1; D is unresolved. Between the trimmed V and J ends, which lost 5 bases and 1 base, there was a span of 11 bases. CDR3 length: 14 amino acids. Germline-derived CDR1 and CDR2 are LNHDA and SQIVND (reference sequence). The CDR3 region has the DNA TGTGCCAGTAGTCGACCCCTCGGGAACACTGAAGCTTTCTTT. Encoded protein: CASSRPLGNTEAFF.

The chain links TRBV29-1 to TRBJ2-2; TRBD1 is a possible D gene (6 bases). Trimming stripped 6 bases from V and 2 bases from J, with 16 bases between. CDR1 and CDR2 (germline): SQVTM, ANQGSEA. This CDR3 comprises 15 residues. The CDR3 DNA reads as TGCAGCGTGGTCACCGGGACACCAAACACCGGGGAGCTGTTTTTT. The encoded protein is CSVVTGTPNTGELFF.

This sequence joins TRBV12-3 or TRBV12-4 and TRBJ1-5; D is perhaps TRBD1 (5 bases). Trimming took 3 bases from V and 4 from J, leaving 22 bases between them. This CDR3 has 18 residues. CDR3 DNA: TGTGCCAGCAGTTTTTTCAGGGCGAATTGGAATAGGAATCAGCCCCAGCATTTT. It yields the protein CASSFFRANWNRNQPQHF.

V and J are TRBV29-1 and TRBJ2-7; TRBD1 matches 7 bases. Germline loops: CDR1 SQVTM, CDR2 ANQGSEA. The CDR3 covers 13 residues. V trimming: 5 bases; J trimming: 4 bases; junction bases outside the gene matches: 8. In DNA, the CDR3 is TGCAGCGTTAAGGACAGGCCTTTTTACGAGCAGTACTTC. Translating it yields CSVKDRPFYEQYF.

This clonotype occurred a few times. A junction end diverges from the germline sequence, so it may reflect a read error. V and J are TRBV20-1 and TRBJ1-2; D is unresolved. Germline CDR1 and CDR2: DFQATT and SNEGSKA (reference sequence). This CDR3 is built from 11 residues. The chain's CDR3 is CSARITQGYTF. The CDR3 DNA follows: TGCAGCGCTAGGATCACGCAGGGCTACACCTTC.

This clonotype was counted many times. The chain combines TRBV15 with TRBJ2-2; 14 bases fit TRBD2. CDR1 is LNHNV, CDR2 YYDKDF, per germline (reference sequence). Trimming took 1 base from V and 6 from J; bases not matched to a gene: 1. The CDR3 has 16 residues. CDR3 DNA sequence: TGTGCCACCAGCAGAGGACTAGCGGGGGGGTCCGGGGAGCTGTTTTTT. Encoded protein: CATSRGLAGGSGELFF.

The chain's CDR3 is CASVTGDRYYTDTQYF. CDR3 DNA sequence: TGTGCCAGCGTGACAGGGGACAGATACTACACAGATACGCAGTATTTT. The chain combines TRBV6-1 with TRBJ2-3; 8 nucleotides line up with TRBD1. Germline CDR1 reads MNHNS; CDR2 reads SASEGT. The V segment lost 8 bases and the J segment 2 bases; nucleotides outside the gene matches: 12. The CDR3 is 16 amino acids.